The 21 T cell receptor beta chains in this list originate from one sample, sequenced in a study of OX40 agonist ivuxolimab in advanced cancers. Data came from immunoSEQ multiplex PCR; TCRdb stores just in-frame clones and leaves some out. Of about 72,000 clones in the sample, approximately 92% were seen once. Sequencing was performed on CD4+ or CD8+ T cells sorted from blood, taken in a trial of the OX40 agonist ivuxolimab. These receptors came from an adult with an advanced solid tumor such as melanoma, head and neck, liver or kidney cancer.

This chain uses TRBV2 with TRBJ1-2; a possible D gene is TRBD1 (6 bases). Germline CDR1 is SNHLY and CDR2 is FYNNEI. With 10 bases removed from V and 5 bases from J, the gap between germline ends came to 17 bases. This CDR3 is 13 amino acids long. The CDR3, as DNA: TGTGCCAACCTAGCATCCGGGACATATGGCTACACCTTC. Its translation: CANLASGTYGYTF.

This rearrangement joins TRBV25-1 to TRBJ2-3, with D maybe TRBD2 (6 bases). Trimming took 7 bases from V and 2 from J, leaving 10 bases between them. This CDR3 is 13 amino acids long. Germline V gene data show CDR1 as MGHDK and CDR2 as SYGVNS. CDR3 DNA sequence: TGTGCCAGCATGGCGGGGTACACAGATACGCAGTATTTT. Amino acid sequence: CASMAGYTDTQYF.

This clone appeared a few times. The chain employs TRBV9 and TRBJ2-1; TRBD2 matches at 11 bases. The V segment lost 3 bases and the J segment 8 bases; nucleotides outside the gene matches: 10. The CDR3 totals 16 residues. Germline V gives CDR1 SGDLS, CDR2 YYNGEE. In nucleotides, the CDR3 is TGTGCCAGCAGCGCCCTAGCGGGAGGCCGAGGGGATGAGCAGTTCTTC. It is translated as CASSALAGGRGDEQFF.

The chain recombines TRBV11-1 with TRBJ2-1; 7 nucleotides line up with TRBD2. This CDR3 is built from 14 residues. In germline, CDR1 is SGHAT, CDR2 FQDESV (reference sequence). V trimming: 1 base; J trimming: 6 bases; junction bases outside the gene matches: 3. Here the CDR3 reads CASSLGWEGNEQFF. The DNA for the CDR3 is TGTGCCAGCAGCTTAGGTTGGGAGGGCAATGAGCAGTTCTTC.

The V and J genes are TRBV2 and TRBJ1-4; D is unresolved. V dropped 8 bases and J dropped 10 bases, with 26 bases sitting between them. This CDR3 spans 16 amino acids. Per the germline V gene, CDR1 is SNHLY and CDR2 is FYNNEI. The CDR3, as DNA: TGTGCCAGCCGACTTTCCGAGGACGGCCTCTATGGAAAACTGTTTTTT. Translation gives CASRLSEDGLYGKLFF.

This rearrangement joins TRBV5-6 to TRBJ2-3; D may be TRBD2 (5 bases). The CDR3 covers 15 residues. Per germline, CDR1 SGHDT and CDR2 YYEEEE. V lost 1 base to trimming and J lost 0 bases, with 9 bases between them. The CDR3 nucleotides are TGTGCCAGCAGCTTGCGGGGTTCTAGCACAGATACGCAGTATTTT. Translated: CASSLRGSSTDTQYF.

The genes are TRBV18 and TRBJ1-2, with 7 nucleotides matching TRBD1. The V gene's germline CDR1 is KGHSH and CDR2 LQKENI. The CDR3 is 15 amino acids. The junction had 11 bases not matched to a gene; V was cut back by 3 bases and J by 7 bases. The CDR3 region is CASSPSVRGQGGYTF. For the CDR3, the DNA is TGTGCCAGCTCACCTTCGGTTAGGGGGCAAGGTGGCTACACCTTC.

The chain uses TRBV6-6 and TRBJ2-3; tentatively, D is TRBD1 (5 bases). V shed 6 bases and J shed 5 bases, with 18 bases lying between them. The germline gives CDR1 MNHNY, CDR2 SVGAGI (reference sequence). CDR3 size: 15 residues. The CDR3 DNA reads as TGTGCCAGCAGGCCTAAGTCAGGGTATCAAGATACGCAGTATTTT. Translating it yields CASRPKSGYQDTQYF.

The V gene is TRBV5-1, the J gene TRBJ2-2; the D is unclear. The CDR3 has 13 amino acids. Germline CDR1 is SGHRS and CDR2 is YFSETQ. V gave up 2 bases and J gave up 10 bases, with 12 bases separating them. The CDR3 is CASSLALRVELFF. The CDR3 coding sequence is TGCGCCAGCAGCTTAGCCCTTCGGGTGGAGCTGTTTTTT.

CDR3 protein: CASSGLAGGQETQYF. The CDR3 DNA reads TGTGCCAGCAGTGGACTAGCGGGAGGGCAAGAGACCCAGTACTTC. The chain links TRBV2 to TRBJ2-5; 14 positions agree with TRBD2. The CDR3 sequence is 15 residues long. In germline, CDR1 is SNHLY, CDR2 FYNNEI. With 4 bases clipped from V and 2 bases from J, the junction kept 0 bases outside the gene matches.

The rearrangement uses TRBV7-6 and TRBJ2-3, with a possible D match to TRBD1 (5 bases). Deletions cut 1 base from V and 3 bases from J, with 8 bases between. The CDR3 has 14 amino acids. CDR1 SGHVS and CDR2 FNYEAQ come from the germline V gene. CDR3 DNA: TGTGCCAGCAGCTTAGTCGCAGGGACAGATACGCAGTATTTT. Translating gives CASSLVAGTDTQYF.

The rearrangement links TRBV6-6 to TRBJ1-2, with D maybe TRBD1 (5 bases). CDR3 length: 12 amino acids. Trimming pared 5 bases from V and 7 bases from J, leaving 11 bases between. In germline, CDR1 is MNHNY, CDR2 SVGAGI (reference sequence). CDR3 in amino acids: CASSPGGVGYTF. CDR3 nucleotide sequence: TGTGCCAGCAGTCCTGGAGGGGTTGGCTACACCTTC.

The gene calls are TRBV9 and TRBJ2-2, with TRBD2 as a possible D gene (5 bases). CDR1 SGDLS and CDR2 YYNGEE come from the germline V gene. Trimming stripped 2 bases from V and 7 bases from J, with 18 bases between. This CDR3 spans 16 amino acids. Here the CDR3 DNA reads TGTGCCAGCAGCGTCATAGCTGCGGGTGGTGTCGGGGAGCTGTTTTTT. This translates into CASSVIAAGGVGELFF.

The V and J genes are TRBV7-9 and TRBJ2-6; possible D gene TRBD1, 6 bases. The CDR3 is 12 residues long. CDR1 and CDR2 (germline): SEHNR, FQNEAQ (reference sequence). CDR3 region: CTSGAGANVLTF. DNA for the CDR3: TGTACTTCAGGGGCTGGGGCCAACGTCCTGACTTTC. Using reference TRBV7-9 and TRBJ2-6 for the parts outside the CDR3, the full variable domain is DTGVSQNPRHKITKRGQNVTFRCDPISEHNRLYWYRQTLGQGPEFLTYFQNEAQLEKSRLLSDRFSAERPKGSFSTLEIQRTEQGDSAMYLCTSGAGANVLTFGAGSRLTVL.

The rearrangement links TRBV5-1 to TRBJ2-5, with 11 positions matching TRBD2. V lost 4 bases and J lost 5; bases outside the gene matches: 10. CDR3 length equals 16 residues. Per the germline V gene, CDR1 is SGHRS and CDR2 is YFSETQ. The CDR3 protein is CASSPPLAGGAETQYF. The CDR3 DNA follows: TGCGCCAGCAGCCCCCCTCTAGCGGGGGGTGCGGAGACCCAGTACTTC. The full variable domain, in which reference TRBV5-1 and TRBJ2-5 provide the parts outside the CDR3, is KAGVTQTPRYLIKTRGQQVTLSCSPISGHRSVSWYQQTPGQGLQFLFEYFSETQRNKGNFPGRFSGRQFSNSRSEMNVSTLELGDSALYLCASSPPLAGGAETQYFGPGTRLLVL.

On this clone itself: Distinct nucleotide sequences in the sample also encode this CDR3. The J gene is TRBJ2-1, the V gene TRBV5-1; the match to TRBD2 covers 11 bases. CDR1 SGHRS and CDR2 YFSETQ come from the germline V gene. The V and J ends lost 2 bases and 4 bases, in that order; junction bases with no gene match: 2. This CDR3 comprises 15 residues. The CDR3 region is CASSLGTSGYNEQFF. In nucleotides, the CDR3 is TGCGCCAGCAGCTTAGGGACTAGCGGATACAATGAGCAGTTCTTC.

The chain employs TRBV5-4 and TRBJ1-1; no definite D call. Looked up from germline, CDR1 is SGHNT and CDR2 is YYREEE (reference sequence). The V gene lost 0 bases and the J gene lost 6 bases, with 6 bases spanning the gap. The CDR3 has 12 residues. CDR3 in DNA: TGTGCCAGCAGCTTGGACAGTTCTGAAGCTTTCTTT. Its protein product is CASSLDSSEAFF.

V is TRBV5-4 and J is TRBJ2-2; the D gene is possibly TRBD1 (6 bases). Germline CDR1 and CDR2: SGHNT and YYREEE (reference sequence). The ends were cut back, 3 bases at V and 6 bases at J, with 12 bases in the middle. The CDR3 totals 14 residues. CDR3 loop: CASSSQGGPGELFF. CDR3 DNA: TGTGCCAGCAGCTCCCAAGGGGGTCCCGGGGAGCTGTTTTTT.

The CDR3 is CASSFGVAGDTDTQYF. As DNA, the CDR3 is TGCGCCAGCAGCTTTGGGGTAGCGGGAGACACAGATACGCAGTATTTT. The chain is built from TRBV5-1 and TRBJ2-3, with TRBD2 matching over 9 bases. CDR3 size: 16 residues. The trim removed 2 bases at V and 2 bases at J, leaving 6 bases unmatched. The V gene's germline CDR1 is SGHRS and CDR2 YFSETQ.

This chain joins TRBV2 and TRBJ2-7; possibly TRBD1 for D (5 bases). Germline V lookup: CDR1 SNHLY, CDR2 FYNNEI. V lost 1 base and J lost 2, with 9 bases in between. The CDR3 spans 14 residues. Written as DNA, the CDR3 is TGTGCCAGCAGTGAAGATGGGGCCCCCTACGAGCAGTACTTC. Protein sequence: CASSEDGAPYEQYF.

The CDR3 sequence: CASSERTSGRNEQYF. The CDR3 nucleotides read TGTGCCAGCAGCGAGAGGACTAGCGGGAGGAACGAGCAGTACTTC. The chain has TRBV9 and TRBJ2-7, with 14 bases fitting TRBD2. V gave up 3 bases and J gave up 5 bases; unmatched junction bases: 4. Germline lookup yields CDR1 SGDLS and CDR2 YYNGEE. The CDR3 length is 15 residues.